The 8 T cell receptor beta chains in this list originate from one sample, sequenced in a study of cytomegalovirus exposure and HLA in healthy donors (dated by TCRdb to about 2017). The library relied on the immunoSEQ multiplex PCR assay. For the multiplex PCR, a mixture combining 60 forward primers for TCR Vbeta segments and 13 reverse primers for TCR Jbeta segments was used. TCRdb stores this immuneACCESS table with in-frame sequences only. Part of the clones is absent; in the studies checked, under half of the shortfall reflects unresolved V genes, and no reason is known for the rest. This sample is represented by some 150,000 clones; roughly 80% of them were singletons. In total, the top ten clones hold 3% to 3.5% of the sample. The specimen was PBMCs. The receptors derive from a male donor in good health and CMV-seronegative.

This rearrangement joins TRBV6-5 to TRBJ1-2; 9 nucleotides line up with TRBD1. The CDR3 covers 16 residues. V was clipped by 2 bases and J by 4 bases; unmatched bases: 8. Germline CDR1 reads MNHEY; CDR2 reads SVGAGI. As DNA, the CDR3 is TGTGCCAGCAGTTACGACGGGACAGGGTATGGCTATGGCTACACCTTC. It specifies CASSYDGTGYGYGYTF.

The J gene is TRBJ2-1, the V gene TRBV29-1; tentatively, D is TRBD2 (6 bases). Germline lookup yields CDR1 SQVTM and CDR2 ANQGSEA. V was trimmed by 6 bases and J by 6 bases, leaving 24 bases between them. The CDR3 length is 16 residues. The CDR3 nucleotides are TGCAGCGTGGAGGGGAAAGGGGATTTTAGCCGCAATGAGCAGTTCTTC. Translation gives CSVEGKGDFSRNEQFF.

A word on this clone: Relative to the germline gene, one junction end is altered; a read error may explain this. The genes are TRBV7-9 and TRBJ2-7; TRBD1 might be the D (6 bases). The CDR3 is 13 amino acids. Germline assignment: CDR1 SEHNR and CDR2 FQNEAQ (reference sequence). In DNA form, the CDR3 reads TGTTCCAGCAGCCAGGACAGCCCTCTCGAGCAGTACTTC. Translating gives CSSSQDSPLEQYF.

The CDR3 sequence: CSAQGSSYEQYF. CDR3 sequence (DNA): TGCAGTGCCCAGGGGAGTTCCTACGAGCAGTACTTC. The chain employs TRBV29-1 and TRBJ2-7; TRBD1 is a possible D gene (6 bases). This CDR3 comprises 12 residues. Looked up from germline, CDR1 is SQVTM and CDR2 is ANQGSEA.

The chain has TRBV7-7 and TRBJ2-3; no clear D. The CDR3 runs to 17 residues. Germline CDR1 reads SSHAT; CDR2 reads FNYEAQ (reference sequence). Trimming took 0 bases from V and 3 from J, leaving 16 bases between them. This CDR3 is CASSLAPVGLITDTQYF. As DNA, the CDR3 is TGTGCCAGCAGCTTAGCCCCGGTGGGCCTTATTACAGATACGCAGTATTTT. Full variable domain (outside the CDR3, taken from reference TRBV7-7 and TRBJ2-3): GAGVSQSPRYKVTKRGQDVTLRCDPISSHATLYWYQQALGQGPEFLTYFNYEAQPDKSGLPSDRFSAERPEGSISTLTIQRTEQRDSAMYRCASSLAPVGLITDTQYFGPGTRLTVL.

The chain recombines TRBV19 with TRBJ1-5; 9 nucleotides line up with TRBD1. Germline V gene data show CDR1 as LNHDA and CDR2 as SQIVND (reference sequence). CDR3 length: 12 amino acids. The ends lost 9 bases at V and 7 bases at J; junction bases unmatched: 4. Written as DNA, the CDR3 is TGTGCCAGCGGGACAGGGAGGCAGCCCCAGCATTTT. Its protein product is CASGTGRQPQHF.

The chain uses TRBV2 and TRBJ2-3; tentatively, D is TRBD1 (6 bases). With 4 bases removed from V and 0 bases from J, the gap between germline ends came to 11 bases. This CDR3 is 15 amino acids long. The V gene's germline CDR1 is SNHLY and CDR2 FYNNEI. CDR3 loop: CASSGAGVSTDTQYF. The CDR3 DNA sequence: TGTGCCAGCAGTGGGGCAGGGGTAAGCACAGATACGCAGTATTTT.

The chain's CDR3 is CASKQGTLAVPLHF. The CDR3 nucleotides are TGTGCCAGTAAACAGGGGACGTTGGCTGTCCCCCTCCACTTT. The chain has TRBV19 and TRBJ1-6; 7 nucleotides line up with TRBD1. Unmatched junction bases numbered 13, after V lost 7 bases and J lost 13 bases. The CDR3 is made up of 14 amino acids. CDR1 is LNHDA, CDR2 SQIVND, per germline (reference sequence).